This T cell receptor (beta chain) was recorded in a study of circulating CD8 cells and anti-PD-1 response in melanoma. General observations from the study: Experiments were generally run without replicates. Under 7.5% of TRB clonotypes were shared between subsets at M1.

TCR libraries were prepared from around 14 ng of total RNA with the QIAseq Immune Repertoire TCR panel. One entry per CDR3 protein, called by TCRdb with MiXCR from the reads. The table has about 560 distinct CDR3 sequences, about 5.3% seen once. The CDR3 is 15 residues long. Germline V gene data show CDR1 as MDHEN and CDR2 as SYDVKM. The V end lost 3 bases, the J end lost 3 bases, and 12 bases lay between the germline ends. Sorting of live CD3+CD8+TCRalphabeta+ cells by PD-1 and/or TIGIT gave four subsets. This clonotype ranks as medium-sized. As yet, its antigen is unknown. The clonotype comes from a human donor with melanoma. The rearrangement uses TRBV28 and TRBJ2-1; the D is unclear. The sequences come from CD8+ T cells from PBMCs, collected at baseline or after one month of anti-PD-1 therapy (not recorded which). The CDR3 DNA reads TGTGCCAGCAGTTTTACCACGGGCGACTACAATGAGCAGTTCTTC. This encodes CASSFTTGDYNEQFF.